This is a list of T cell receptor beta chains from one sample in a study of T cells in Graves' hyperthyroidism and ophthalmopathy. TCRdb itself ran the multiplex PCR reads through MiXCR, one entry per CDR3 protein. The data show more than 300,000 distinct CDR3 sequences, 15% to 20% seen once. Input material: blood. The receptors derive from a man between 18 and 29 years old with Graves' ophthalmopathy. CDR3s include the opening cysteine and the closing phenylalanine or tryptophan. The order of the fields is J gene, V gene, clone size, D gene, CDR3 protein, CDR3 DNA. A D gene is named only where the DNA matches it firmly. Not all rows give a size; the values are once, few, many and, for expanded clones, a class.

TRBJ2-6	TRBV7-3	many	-	CASSTSSGANVLTF	TGTGCCAGCAGTACCTCCTCTGGGGCCAACGTCCTGACTTTC
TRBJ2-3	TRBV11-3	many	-	CASSRGFLDTQYF	TGTGCCAGCAGCAGGGGGTTCTTAGATACGCAGTATTTT
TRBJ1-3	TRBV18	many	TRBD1	CASSLGQRSSGNTIYF	TGTGCCAGCTCGCTGGGACAGCGGAGCTCTGGAAACACCATATATTTT
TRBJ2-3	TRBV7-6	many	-	CASRDGGADTQYF	TGTGCCAGCAGAGACGGGGGCGCAGATACGCAGTATTTT
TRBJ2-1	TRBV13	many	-	CASSEEGLSTDNEQFF	TGTGCCAGCAGCGAAGAGGGACTTAGCACTGACAATGAGCAGTTCTTC
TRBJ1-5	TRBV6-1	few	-	CASSADTTGINQPQHF	TGTGCCAGCAGTGCAGACACTACAGGGATCAATCAGCCCCAGCATTTT
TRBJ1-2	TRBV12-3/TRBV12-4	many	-	CASRTDGDYGYTF	TGTGCCAGCAGGACGGACGGAGACTATGGCTACACCTTC
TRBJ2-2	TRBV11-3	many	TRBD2	CASSPGLATTGELFF	TGTGCCAGCAGCCCCGGACTAGCTACCACCGGGGAGCTGTTTTTT
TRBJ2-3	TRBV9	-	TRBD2	CASSVSGGAIDTQYF	TGTGCCAGCAGCGTCAGCGGGGGGGCAATAGATACGCAGTATTTT
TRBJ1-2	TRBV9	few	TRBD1	CASSVVKGAENYGYTF	TGTGCCAGCAGCGTAGTGAAGGGGGCGGAAAACTATGGCTACACCTTC
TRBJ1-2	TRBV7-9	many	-	CASSLGKNNYGYTF	TGTGCCAGCAGCTTGGGCAAGAATAACTATGGCTACACCTTC
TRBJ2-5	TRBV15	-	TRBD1	CATSRTQGALETQYF	TGTGCCACCAGCAGGACACAGGGGGCATTGGAGACCCAGTACTTC
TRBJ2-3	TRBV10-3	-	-	CAIRHSEGTDTQYF	TGTGCCATCAGGCACTCGGAGGGCACAGATACGCAGTATTTT
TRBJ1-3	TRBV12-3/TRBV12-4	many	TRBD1	CASSLASAGGRNTIYF	TGTGCCAGCAGTTTAGCGAGTGCAGGGGGCAGAAACACCATATATTTT
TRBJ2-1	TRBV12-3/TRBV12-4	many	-	CASSLGGPEQFF	TGTGCCAGCAGTTTAGGCGGACCGGAGCAGTTCTTC
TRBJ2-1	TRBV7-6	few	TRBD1	CASSETGYSYNEQFF	TGTGCCAGCAGCGAGACAGGGTACTCCTACAATGAGCAGTTCTTC
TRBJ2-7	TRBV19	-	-	CASSPLGGAHEQYF	TGTGCCAGTAGCCCCCTCGGGGGTGCCCACGAGCAGTACTTC
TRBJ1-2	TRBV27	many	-	CASSLSGFYKNYGYTF	TGTGCCAGCAGTTTATCGGGATTCTACAAGAACTATGGCTACACCTTC
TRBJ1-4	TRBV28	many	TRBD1	CASSSRDRSEKLFF	TGTGCCAGCAGTTCCCGGGACAGGAGTGAAAAACTGTTTTTT
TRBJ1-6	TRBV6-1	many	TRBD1	CASSVDRVGSPLHF	TGTGCCAGCAGCGTCGACAGGGTCGGTTCACCCCTCCACTTT
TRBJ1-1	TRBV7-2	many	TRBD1	CASSWVRDSPNTEAFF	TGTGCCAGCAGCTGGGTAAGGGACAGCCCGAACACTGAAGCTTTCTTT
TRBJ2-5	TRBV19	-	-	CASSPPPLRGYQETQYF	TGTGCCAGTAGTCCTCCCCCTCTACGGGGTTACCAAGAGACCCAGTACTTC
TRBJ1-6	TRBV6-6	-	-	CASSYPDENSPLHF	TGTGCCAGCAGTTACCCGGATGAGAATTCACCCCTCCACTTT
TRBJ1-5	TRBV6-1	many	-	CASNSAGGGQPQHF	TGTGCCAGCAACTCGGCGGGGGGGGGTCAGCCCCAGCATTTT
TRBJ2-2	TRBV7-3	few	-	CASSWTVLNTGELFF	TGTGCCAGCAGCTGGACAGTCCTGAACACCGGGGAGCTGTTTTTT
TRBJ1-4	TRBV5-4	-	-	CASTRSDRNEKLFF	TGTGCCAGCACCCGGTCGGACCGAAACGAAAAACTGTTTTTT
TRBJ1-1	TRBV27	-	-	CASSTLLDTEAFF	TGTGCCAGCAGTACCCTCCTGGATACTGAAGCTTTCTTT
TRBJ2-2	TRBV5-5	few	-	CASSLQGVIRTGELFF	TGTGCCAGCAGCTTGCAGGGTGTCATTAGGACCGGGGAGCTGTTTTTT
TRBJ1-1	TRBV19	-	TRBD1	CASSGQGSTEAFF	TGTGCCAGTAGCGGACAGGGGAGTACTGAAGCTTTCTTT
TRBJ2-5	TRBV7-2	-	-	CASSPRLVQETQYF	TGTGCCAGCAGCCCCAGACTAGTACAAGAGACCCAGTACTTC
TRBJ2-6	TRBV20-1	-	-	CSAPNQGGASGANVLTF	TGCAGTGCTCCAAATCAGGGGGGGGCGTCTGGGGCCAACGTCCTGACTTTC
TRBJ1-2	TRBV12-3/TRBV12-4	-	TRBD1	CASGVLRQGRGYTF	TGTGCCAGCGGGGTATTGAGACAGGGGCGAGGCTACACCTTC
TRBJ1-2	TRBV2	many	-	CASSEGTTYGYTF	TGTGCCAGCAGTGAGGGGACAACCTATGGCTACACCTTC
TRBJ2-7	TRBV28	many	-	CASLRDTPYEQYF	TGTGCCAGCCTCCGGGACACACCCTACGAGCAGTACTTC
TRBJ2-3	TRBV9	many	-	CASSDPVRDSTDTQYF	TGTGCCAGCAGCGACCCAGTCCGGGACTCAACAGATACGCAGTATTTT
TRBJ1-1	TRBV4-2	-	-	CASSLRASELNTEAFF	TGTGCCAGCAGCCTTCGGGCCTCCGAGTTGAACACTGAAGCTTTCTTT
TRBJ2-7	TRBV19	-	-	CASSRALGPYEQYF	TGTGCCAGTAGTAGGGCCCTTGGCCCCTACGAGCAGTACTTC